Below are 28 T cell receptor beta chains sequenced from a single sample in a study of blood T cell repertoires in COVID-19. Sequencing was performed with immunoSEQ multiplex PCR; in TCRdb, only in-frame clones are kept and a portion is missing. The sample comprises hundreds of thousands of clones, around 88% of which are singletons, and around 6% rests with the top ten. The material sequenced was peripheral blood. Every receptor here comes from an elderly man with acute or convalescent COVID-19.

This clone was counted ten times or more. This chain joins TRBV19 and TRBJ1-5; TRBD1 is a possible D gene (5 bases). The CDR3 extends over 15 amino acids. The V end lost 3 bases, the J end lost 1 base, and 10 bases lay between the germline ends. CDR1 is LNHDA, CDR2 SQIVND, per germline (reference sequence). The CDR3 protein is CASSMSQGSNQPQHF. In DNA, the CDR3 is TGTGCCAGTAGTATGAGCCAGGGAAGCAATCAGCCCCAGCATTTT.

V gene TRBV18 combines with J gene TRBJ2-7; 9 bases line up with TRBD1. The CDR3 is 15 residues long. With V trimmed by 5 bases and J by 6 bases, 11 bases remained unmatched. The germline V gene encodes CDR1 KGHSH and CDR2 LQKENI. CDR3 coding DNA: TGTGCCAGCTCAATTAGGGACAGGGATGTAGGCGAGCAGTACTTC. Its translation is CASSIRDRDVGEQYF.

V usage is TRBV3-1 (or the pseudogene TRBV3-2) and J usage is TRBJ1-1; tentative D call: TRBD1 (5 bases). Trimming took off 0 bases at V and 6 bases at J, with 11 bases between the two ends. The CDR3 extends over 14 amino acids. CDR1 is LGHDT, CDR2 YNNKEL, per germline (reference sequence). CDR3 sequence (DNA): TGTGCCAGCAGCCAAGATGGGGGGAGGGCTGAAGCTTTCTTT. Translation: CASSQDGGRAEAFF.

The chain employs TRBV4-1 and TRBJ2-5; a possible D gene is TRBD1 (5 bases). There are 15 residues in the CDR3. CDR1 is MGHRA and CDR2 is YSYEKL in the germline V gene. V gave up 1 base and J gave up 4 bases, with 13 bases separating them. CDR3 in amino acids: CASSQAVLQGETQYF. Here the CDR3 DNA reads TGCGCCAGCAGCCAAGCGGTTCTGCAGGGAGAGACCCAGTACTTC.

The chain employs TRBV11-2 and TRBJ2-5, with D hard to call. The CDR3 length is 12 residues. CDR1 SGHAT and CDR2 FQNNGV come from the germline V gene. Trimming cost V 6 bases and J 7 bases, with 12 bases left between them. The CDR3 region is CASSIRVGTQYF. CDR3 in DNA: TGTGCCAGCAGTATTCGGGTAGGGACCCAGTACTTC.

The chain combines TRBV11-2 with TRBJ2-2; 10 bases align to TRBD2. Germline CDR1 SGHAT, CDR2 FQNNGV. The ends lost 5 bases at V and 1 base at J; junction bases unmatched: 4. This CDR3 is built from 16 residues. The CDR3 region has the DNA TGTGCCAGCAGCGTAAGACTAGCGGGGAACACCGGGGAGCTGTTTTTT. This translates into CASSVRLAGNTGELFF.

The chain couples TRBV5-1 to TRBJ2-3, with D possibly being TRBD1 (5 bases). The CDR3 runs to 15 residues. The germline V gene encodes CDR1 SGHRS and CDR2 YFSETQ. The V end lost 0 bases, the J end lost 5 bases, and 13 bases lay between the germline ends. The CDR3 DNA sequence: TGCGCCAGCAGCTTGGAAGGGGCTAAGGGAGATACGCAGTATTTT. This codes for CASSLEGAKGDTQYF. Full variable domain (remainder filled in from reference TRBV5-1 and TRBJ2-3): KAGVTQTPRYLIKTRGQQVTLSCSPISGHRSVSWYQQTPGQGLQFLFEYFSETQRNKGNFPGRFSGRQFSNSRSEMNVSTLELGDSALYLCASSLEGAKGDTQYFGPGTRLTVL.

The chain employs TRBV3-1 (or the pseudogene TRBV3-2) and TRBJ2-6; a weak D match, TRBD1 (6 bases). With 5 bases removed from V and 1 base from J, the gap between germline ends came to 9 bases. Germline CDR1 LGHDT, CDR2 YNNKEL (reference sequence). The CDR3 covers 15 residues. The CDR3 sequence is CASSSRGSGANVLTF. In DNA form, the CDR3 reads TGTGCCAGCAGCTCAAGGGGGTCTGGGGCCAACGTCCTGACTTTC.

There are a few counts of this clone. The chain carries TRBV29-1 and TRBJ1-2; a possible D gene is TRBD1 (5 bases). V gave up 5 bases and J gave up 8 bases, with 12 bases separating them. Germline V gene sequence: CDR1 SQVTM, CDR2 ANQGSEA. The CDR3 spans 11 residues. The CDR3 sequence: CSVWRGLGYTF. CDR3 nucleotides: TGCAGCGTTTGGAGGGGATTAGGCTACACCTTC.

This chain links TRBV28 with TRBJ2-2, with TRBD1 matching 8 bases. The V and J ends lost 4 bases and 1 base, in that order; junction bases with no gene match: 5. This CDR3 region has 16 residues. The germline CDR1 and CDR2 sequences are MDHEN and SYDVKM. CDR3 protein: CASSWGDRGNTGELFF. As DNA, the CDR3 is TGTGCCAGCAGTTGGGGTGACAGGGGGAACACCGGGGAGCTGTTTTTT.

The chain couples TRBV5-6 to TRBJ1-1, with a weak D call TRBD1 (6 bases). CDR3 length equals 15 residues. The V end lost 4 bases, the J end lost 6 bases, and 19 bases lay between the germline ends. CDR1 is SGHDT and CDR2 is YYEEEE in the germline V gene. The CDR3 bases are TGTGCCAGCAGCGGTATGGGGCCAGGGGTGGCTGAAGCTTTCTTT. Its translation: CASSGMGPGVAEAFF.

The chain links TRBV28 to TRBJ1-4; 11 nucleotides align to TRBD1. The junction had 11 bases not matched to a gene; V was cut back by 3 bases and J by 8 bases. Germline loops: CDR1 MDHEN, CDR2 SYDVKM. This CDR3 has 17 residues. The CDR3 region has the DNA TGTGCCAGCAGTTTTTTGGACAGGGGGCATTTAGGCGAAAAACTGTTTTTT. This codes for CASSFLDRGHLGEKLFF.

This clone was detected a few times. The chain links TRBV4-1 to TRBJ1-4, with unresolved D. V was pared by 1 base and J by 7 bases, with 10 bases between. CDR3 length: 14 amino acids. Per germline, CDR1 MGHRA and CDR2 YSYEKL. CDR3 protein: CASSQAAGIEKLFF. CDR3 sequence (DNA): TGCGCCAGCAGCCAAGCGGCCGGGATTGAAAAACTGTTTTTT.

This clone appeared a few times. This chain uses TRBV2 with TRBJ1-2; D is uncertain. The CDR3 extends over 12 amino acids. Germline CDR1 SNHLY, CDR2 FYNNEI. V lost 6 bases to trimming and J lost 0 bases, with 5 bases between them. In DNA, the CDR3 is TGTGCCAGCAGACAGTCTAACTATGGCTACACCTTC. It is translated as CASRQSNYGYTF.

J is TRBJ2-1 and V is TRBV5-1; possibly TRBD2 for D (5 bases). Germline lookup yields CDR1 SGHRS and CDR2 YFSETQ. This CDR3 comprises 15 residues. The germline V and J ends were trimmed by 5 bases and 0 bases, with 12 bases remaining between them. The CDR3 sequence: CASSRAARSYNEQFF. The CDR3, as DNA: TGCGCCAGCAGTCGAGCGGCGCGCTCCTACAATGAGCAGTTCTTC.

The rearrangement links TRBV5-1 to TRBJ2-7; perhaps TRBD2 as D (5 bases). This CDR3 contains 16 residues. The germline V gene has CDR1 SGHRS and CDR2 YFSETQ. V lost 3 bases and J lost 5, with 21 bases in between. CDR3: CASSWDPSISSNEQYF. The CDR3 DNA is TGCGCCAGCAGCTGGGATCCATCCATTTCTAGCAACGAGCAGTACTTC.

The genes are TRBV25-1 and TRBJ2-2; 11 nucleotides line up with TRBD2. The J segment lost 4 bases and the V segment lost 4 bases, leaving 8 bases of the junction unmatched. Germline V gives CDR1 MGHDK, CDR2 SYGVNS. CDR3 length: 17 residues. The CDR3 sequence is CASSGRTSGLSTGELFF. The CDR3 DNA follows: TGTGCCAGCAGTGGCCGGACTAGCGGGCTTAGCACCGGGGAGCTGTTTTTT.

The gene calls are TRBV5-4 and TRBJ2-1; D perhaps matches TRBD2 (5 bases). The CDR3 contains 16 residues. Germline lookup yields CDR1 SGHNT and CDR2 YYREEE (reference sequence). The V and J ends lost 4 bases and 4 bases respectively, with 18 bases between them. DNA of the CDR3: TGTGCCAGCAGCCAAGGAGGTACTATGGGGTACAATGAGCAGTTCTTC. Protein: CASSQGGTMGYNEQFF.

V and J are TRBV30 and TRBJ1-6; D call uncertain. V was trimmed by 0 bases and J by 5 bases, leaving 14 bases between them. The germline gives CDR1 GTSNPN, CDR2 SVGIG (reference sequence). CDR3 length: 16 amino acids. The CDR3 loop is CAWSVVGRGNNSPLHF. The CDR3 nucleotides read TGTGCCTGGAGTGTAGTTGGCCGCGGAAATAATTCACCCCTCCACTTT.

The chain recombines TRBV19 with TRBJ2-7; 12 nucleotides match TRBD2. Germline trimming cut 9 bases from V and 2 bases from J; bases unmatched to any gene: 8. Germline CDR1 LNHDA, CDR2 SQIVND (reference sequence). This CDR3 is 15 amino acids long. CDR3 DNA: TGTGCCAGCTCCGAGACTAGCGGGAGTACCTACGAGCAGTACTTC. It is translated as CASSETSGSTYEQYF.

The chain couples TRBV7-9 to TRBJ2-3, with D hard to call. In germline, CDR1 is SEHNR, CDR2 FQNEAQ (reference sequence). This CDR3 is 14 amino acids long. Trimming took 5 bases from V and 0 from J, leaving 9 bases between them. This CDR3 is CASSQSGSTDTQYF. The DNA for the CDR3 is TGTGCCAGCAGCCAGTCCGGGAGCACAGATACGCAGTATTTT.

The CDR3 is CASSRGSGTDTQYF. The CDR3 nucleotides are TGCGCCAGCAGTAGGGGGAGTGGAACAGATACGCAGTATTTT. The rearrangement uses TRBV5-1 and TRBJ2-3; tentative D call: TRBD1 (6 bases). Trimming shortened V by 5 bases and J by 3 bases, and 13 bases separated the two germline ends. The V gene's germline CDR1 is SGHRS and CDR2 YFSETQ. This CDR3 spans 14 amino acids.

This clone came up a few times. J is TRBJ2-1 and V is TRBV28, with 8 bases aligning to TRBD2. The CDR3 has 15 residues. Germline V gives CDR1 MDHEN, CDR2 SYDVKM. Trimming at V came to 7 bases and at J to 10 bases, leaving 15 bases not matched to a gene. This CDR3 is CASTTPRTGGNEQFF. Written as DNA, the CDR3 is TGTGCCAGCACTACCCCTCGGACGGGAGGGAACGAGCAGTTCTTC.

The chain employs TRBV3-1 (or the pseudogene TRBV3-2) and TRBJ1-1; the D gene is possibly TRBD1 (6 bases). This CDR3 spans 15 amino acids. Germline V gene lookup returns CDR1 LGHDT and CDR2 YNNKEL (reference sequence). Trimming removed 4 bases from V and 1 base from J, with 13 bases in between. The CDR3 DNA reads TGTGCCAGCAGCCCTCTCAGGGGTTGGAACACTGAAGCTTTCTTT. Protein: CASSPLRGWNTEAFF.

This clone was seen a handful of times. The genes are TRBV7-2 and TRBJ2-2; TRBD2 aligns across 9 bases. The CDR3 runs 14 residues. Trimming at V came to 5 bases and at J to 6 bases, leaving 4 bases not matched to a gene. CDR1 is SGHTA, CDR2 FQGNSA, per germline. This CDR3 is CASSILAGAGELFF. As DNA, the CDR3 is TGTGCCAGCAGCATCTTAGCGGGAGCCGGGGAGCTGTTTTTT.

This clone occurred once. This chain connects TRBV5-1 to TRBJ2-2, with 9 bases fitting TRBD2. The CDR3 length is 17 residues. Trimming took 0 bases from V and 1 from J; bases not matched to a gene: 4. Germline V lookup: CDR1 SGHRS, CDR2 YFSETQ. The CDR3: CASSLAGTSLNTGELFF. The CDR3 bases are TGCGCCAGCAGCTTGGCCGGGACTAGCCTGAACACCGGGGAGCTGTTTTTT.

The chain couples TRBV5-6 to TRBJ2-5, with 8 bases that match TRBD1. Germline V CDR1 and CDR2: SGHDT, YYEEEE. With V trimmed by 4 bases and J by 4 bases, 6 bases remained unmatched. The CDR3 covers 14 residues. This chain's CDR3 is CASSTGQGSETQYF. The CDR3 region has the DNA TGTGCCAGCAGCACTGGACAGGGATCAGAGACCCAGTACTTC.

This clone showed up just once. This sample includes further DNA sequences coding for the same CDR3. The V gene is TRBV6-5, the J gene TRBJ2-7; 9 bases are a match to TRBD1. V shed 5 bases and J 3 bases; nucleotides not matched to a gene: 2. CDR3 length equals 13 residues. From germline, CDR1 is MNHEY and CDR2 SVGAGI. The CDR3 reads CASSRDRVYEQYF. CDR3 sequence (DNA): TGTGCCAGCAGTAGGGACAGGGTCTACGAGCAGTACTTC.